What follows is one T cell receptor (beta chain) and its context. The data were taken from a study of radiotherapy plus CTLA-4 blockade in lung cancer. Sequencing was performed with immunoSEQ multiplex PCR; in TCRdb, only in-frame clones are kept and a portion is missing. Altogether some 74,000 clones are present, around four fifths being singletons, with the ten largest covering less than 7.5%. The CDR3 has 12 amino acids. The germline V and J ends were trimmed by 3 bases and 6 bases, with 6 bases remaining between them. CDR1 is KGHSH, CDR2 LQKENI, per germline. This sequence joins TRBV18 and TRBJ1-5; D gene ambiguous. The source is a human donor with non-small cell lung cancer who had a complete response to radiotherapy plus ipilimumab. The sample in question was peripheral blood, obtained from a patient treated with radiotherapy plus ipilimumab. CDR3 sequence: CASSPAGQPQHF. CDR3 DNA: TGTGCCAGCTCACCCGCCGGTCAGCCCCAGCATTTT.